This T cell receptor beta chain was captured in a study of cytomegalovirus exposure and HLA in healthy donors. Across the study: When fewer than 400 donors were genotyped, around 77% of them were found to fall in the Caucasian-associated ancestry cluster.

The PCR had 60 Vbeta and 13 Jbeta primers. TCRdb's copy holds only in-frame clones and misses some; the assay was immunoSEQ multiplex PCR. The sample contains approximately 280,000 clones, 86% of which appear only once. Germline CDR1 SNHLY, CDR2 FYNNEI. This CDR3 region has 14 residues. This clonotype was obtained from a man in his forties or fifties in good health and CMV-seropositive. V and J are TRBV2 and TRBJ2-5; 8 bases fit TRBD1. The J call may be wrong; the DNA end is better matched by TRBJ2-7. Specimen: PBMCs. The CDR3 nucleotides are TGTGCCAGCAGTGACACAGGGGGCTCCTACGAGCAGTACTTC. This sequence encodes CASSDTGGSYEQYF.